This TCR beta chain was retrieved from a study of neoadjuvant nivolumab and ipilimumab in lung cancer. Overall study context: Patients got nivolumab 3 mg/kg on days 1, 15 and 29; combination added ipilimumab 1 mg/kg day 1. General study findings and limits: Pretherapy blood TCR richness correlated positively with resected tumor richness. Resected tumors had greater TCR richness and clonality than uninvolved lung.

Germline-derived CDR1 and CDR2 are SGHKS and YYEKEE (reference sequence). This CDR3 contains 15 residues. Trimming at V came to 4 bases and at J to 7 bases, leaving 9 bases not matched to a gene. This clone was recorded a few times. Its antigen is not known. Data came from immunoSEQ multiplex PCR; TCRdb stores just in-frame clones and leaves some out. The sample shows around 21,000 clones, about four fifths of them seen only once. This TCR derives from an adult with non-small cell lung cancer. The V gene is TRBV5-5, the J gene TRBJ2-2; 8 nucleotides align to TRBD1. Sequenced here: peripheral blood, sampled before neoadjuvant nivolumab, alone or with ipilimumab. The CDR3 spells CASSPRQGFGGELFF. CDR3 nucleotide sequence: TGTGCCAGCAGCCCCAGACAGGGGTTCGGCGGGGAGCTGTTTTTT.